This record covers a single TCR beta chain. This CDR3 has 15 residues. Per germline, CDR1 SGHRS and CDR2 YFSETQ. The junction had 5 bases not matched to a gene; V was cut back by 5 bases and J by 7 bases. The TCR beta library used iRepertoire HTBI primers with Arm-PCR amplification of CDR3. A single record per CDR3 protein comes from TCRdb applying MiXCR to the multiplex PCR reads. The table has fewer than 550,000 distinct CDR3 sequences, about a fifth seen once. Time point meaning: persistent/refractory GD, antithyroid drugs over 5 years with positive TRAb. TCR sequences were obtained from RNA taken from PBMCs. This sample was taken from a study of regulatory T cells in long-lasting Graves disease.

Material: peripheral blood mononuclear cells (PBMCs), obtained when the disease was refractory, from a patient treated with antithyroid drugs. The receptor comes from a female donor with Graves disease. The chain uses TRBV5-1 and TRBJ2-6; TRBD1 agrees at 11 bases. In DNA, the CDR3 is TGCGCCAGCAGAGGGACAGGGGGAACAGCCAACGTCCTGACTTTC. It specifies CASRGTGGTANVLTF.